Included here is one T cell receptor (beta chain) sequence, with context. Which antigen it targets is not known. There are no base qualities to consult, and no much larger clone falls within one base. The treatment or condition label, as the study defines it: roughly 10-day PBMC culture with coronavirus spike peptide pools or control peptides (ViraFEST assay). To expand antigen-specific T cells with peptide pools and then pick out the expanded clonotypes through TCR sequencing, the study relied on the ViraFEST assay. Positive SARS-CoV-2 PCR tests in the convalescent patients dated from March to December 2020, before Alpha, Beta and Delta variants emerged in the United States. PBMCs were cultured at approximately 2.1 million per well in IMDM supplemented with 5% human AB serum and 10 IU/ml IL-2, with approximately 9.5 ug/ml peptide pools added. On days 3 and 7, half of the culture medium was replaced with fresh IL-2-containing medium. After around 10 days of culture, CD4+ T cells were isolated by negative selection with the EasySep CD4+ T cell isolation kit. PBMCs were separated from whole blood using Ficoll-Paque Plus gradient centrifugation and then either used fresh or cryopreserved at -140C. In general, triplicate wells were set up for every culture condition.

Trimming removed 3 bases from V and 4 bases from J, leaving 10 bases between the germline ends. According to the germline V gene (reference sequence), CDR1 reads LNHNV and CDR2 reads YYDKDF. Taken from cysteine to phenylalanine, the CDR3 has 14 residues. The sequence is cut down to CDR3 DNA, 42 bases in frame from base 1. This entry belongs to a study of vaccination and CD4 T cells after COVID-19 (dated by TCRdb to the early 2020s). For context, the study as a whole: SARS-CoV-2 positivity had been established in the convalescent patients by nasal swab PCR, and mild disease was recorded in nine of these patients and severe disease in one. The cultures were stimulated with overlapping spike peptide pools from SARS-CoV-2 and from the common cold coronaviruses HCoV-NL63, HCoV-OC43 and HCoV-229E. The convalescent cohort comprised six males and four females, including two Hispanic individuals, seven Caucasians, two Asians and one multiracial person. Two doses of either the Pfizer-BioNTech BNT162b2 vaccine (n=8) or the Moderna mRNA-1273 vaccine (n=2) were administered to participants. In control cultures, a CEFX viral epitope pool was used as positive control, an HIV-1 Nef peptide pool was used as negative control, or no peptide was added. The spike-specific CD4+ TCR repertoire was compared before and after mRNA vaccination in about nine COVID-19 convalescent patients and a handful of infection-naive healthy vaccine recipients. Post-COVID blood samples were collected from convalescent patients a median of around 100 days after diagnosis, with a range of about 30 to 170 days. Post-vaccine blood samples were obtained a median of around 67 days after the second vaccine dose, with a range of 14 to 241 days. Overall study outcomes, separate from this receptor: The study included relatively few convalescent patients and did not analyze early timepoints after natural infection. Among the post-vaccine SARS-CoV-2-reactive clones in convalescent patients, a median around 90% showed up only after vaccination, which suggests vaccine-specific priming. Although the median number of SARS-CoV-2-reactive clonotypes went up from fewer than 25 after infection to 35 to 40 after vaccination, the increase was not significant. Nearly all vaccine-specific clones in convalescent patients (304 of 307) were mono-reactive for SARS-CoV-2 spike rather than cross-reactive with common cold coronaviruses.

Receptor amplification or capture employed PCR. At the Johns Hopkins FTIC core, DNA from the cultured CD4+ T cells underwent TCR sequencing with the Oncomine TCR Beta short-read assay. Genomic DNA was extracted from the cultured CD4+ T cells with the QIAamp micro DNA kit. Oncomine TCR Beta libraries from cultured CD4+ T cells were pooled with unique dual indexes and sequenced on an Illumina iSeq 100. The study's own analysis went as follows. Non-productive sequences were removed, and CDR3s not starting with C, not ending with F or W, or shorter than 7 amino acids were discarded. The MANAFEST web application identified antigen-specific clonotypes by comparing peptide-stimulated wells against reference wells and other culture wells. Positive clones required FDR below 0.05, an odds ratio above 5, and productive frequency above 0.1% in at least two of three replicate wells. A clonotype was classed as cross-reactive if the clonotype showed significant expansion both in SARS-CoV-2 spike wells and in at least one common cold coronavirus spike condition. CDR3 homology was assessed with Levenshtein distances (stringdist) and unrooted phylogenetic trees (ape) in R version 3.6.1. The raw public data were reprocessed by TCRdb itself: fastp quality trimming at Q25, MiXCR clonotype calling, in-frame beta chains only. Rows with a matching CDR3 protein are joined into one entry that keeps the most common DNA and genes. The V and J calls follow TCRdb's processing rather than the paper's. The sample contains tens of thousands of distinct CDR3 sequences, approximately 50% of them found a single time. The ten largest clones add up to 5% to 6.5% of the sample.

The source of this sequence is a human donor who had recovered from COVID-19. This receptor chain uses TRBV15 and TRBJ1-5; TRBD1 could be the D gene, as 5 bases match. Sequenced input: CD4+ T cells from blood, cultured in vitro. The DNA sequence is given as TGTGCCACCAGCAGGGGGGGAGGGAATCAGCCCCAGCATTTT. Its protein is CATSRGGGNQPQHF.